This entry concerns a single T cell receptor beta chain. Its target is not known. Germline CDR1 reads MGHDK; CDR2 reads SYGVNS. V lost 6 bases to trimming and J lost 8 bases, with 14 bases between them. The CDR3 runs to 13 residues. The donors were healthy bone marrow donors. The data derive from a study of cytomegalovirus exposure and HLA in healthy donors. Study-level points and caveats: Presence/absence analyses assumed roughly uniform sequencing depth across donors. Reported findings show TCR beta sequences accurately forecast HLA-A and HLA-B alleles in most subjects. Later work showed greater clonal expansion in HLA-associated TCR beta chains than in equally common others.

The PCR was carried out with 60 Vbeta primers and 13 Jbeta primers. This table comes from immunoSEQ multiplex PCR, and its TCRdb copy is limited to in-frame clones, with some not included. The repertoire consists of 110,000 to 150,000 clones, with 70% to 80% occurring once and the leading ten covering around 2.4%. The chain combines TRBV25-1 with TRBJ1-3; no reliable D call. The specimen was PBMCs. This clonotype was obtained from a woman aged 18-30 years in good health and CMV-seropositive. The CDR3 DNA follows: TGTGCCAGCAGCCTGTATAGGAGGGACACCATATATTTT. It codes for CASSLYRRDTIYF.